Listed here are 29 T cell receptor beta chains from one sample, sequenced in a study of T cell responses to AZD1222 COVID-19 vaccine. This table comes from immunoSEQ multiplex PCR, and its TCRdb copy is limited to in-frame clones, with some not included. The data contain around 150,000 clones, approximately 89% of them singletons. The material was peripheral blood, obtained on day 0 of MenACWY control vaccination. These TCRs come from an adult in good health.

The gene calls are TRBV3-1 (or the pseudogene TRBV3-2) and TRBJ1-6; maybe TRBD1 (6 bases). The V gene's germline CDR1 is LGHDT and CDR2 YNNKEL (reference sequence). This CDR3 comprises 16 residues. V lost 6 bases, J lost 7 bases, and 19 bases lay in between. The chain's CDR3 is CASSQQGTTGNSPLHF. The CDR3 DNA sequence: TGTGCCAGCAGTCAGCAGGGGACGACCGGGAATTCACCCCTCCACTTT.

A note on this clone: Its ends do not fully match the called genes, so a read error is possible. The chain employs TRBV27 and TRBJ2-2; D might be TRBD2 (6 bases). Looked up from germline, CDR1 is MNHEY and CDR2 is SMNVEV (reference sequence). The CDR3 is 16 residues long. The CDR3 reads CASSFGRMGGSGELFF. The CDR3 DNA reads as TGTGCCAGTAGTTTCGGGCGCATGGGAGGTTCCGGGGAGCTGTTTTTT.

The rearrangement links TRBV7-2 to TRBJ2-5; 10 bases align to TRBD2. Germline lookup yields CDR1 SGHTA and CDR2 FQGNSA. There are 16 residues in the CDR3. V lost 1 base to trimming and J lost 3 bases; unmatched junction nucleotides: 5. Written as DNA, the CDR3 is TGTGCCAGCAGCTTAGGGCCGGGACTAGCGAAAGAGACCCAGTACTTC. As protein: CASSLGPGLAKETQYF.

This chain links TRBV5-6 with TRBJ1-6, with D unresolved. V lost 0 bases, J lost 7 bases, and 5 bases lay in between. Germline V gene sequence: CDR1 SGHDT, CDR2 YYEEEE. The CDR3 length is 13 residues. The CDR3 nucleotides are TGTGCCAGCAGCTTGGGTGGGAATTCACCCCTCCACTTT. Amino acid sequence: CASSLGGNSPLHF.

This chain connects TRBV7-8 to TRBJ1-6; D is uncertain. CDR3 length: 15 residues. Germline CDR1 reads SGHVS; CDR2 reads FQNEAQ. Trimming left V 5 bases short and J 0 bases short, with 8 bases between. The CDR3 sequence is CASSPRLSYNSPLHF. CDR3 coding DNA: TGTGCCAGCAGCCCCCGACTCTCCTATAATTCACCCCTCCACTTT. Together with reference TRBV7-8 and TRBJ1-6, the CDR3 gives the full variable domain: GAGVSQSPRYKVAKRGQDVALRCDPISGHVSLFWYQQALGQGPEFLTYFQNEAQLDKSGLPSDRFFAERPEGSVSTLKIQRTQQEDSAVYLCASSPRLSYNSPLHFGNGTRLTVT.

The genes are TRBV18 and TRBJ1-2, with D tentatively TRBD1 (5 bases). Germline V gene sequence: CDR1 KGHSH, CDR2 LQKENI. Trimming took off 3 bases at V and 4 bases at J, with 15 bases between the two ends. The CDR3 covers 15 residues. This CDR3 reads CASSPSEGRVYGYTF. In DNA form, the CDR3 reads TGTGCCAGCTCACCGTCGGAGGGCAGGGTCTATGGCTACACCTTC. The complete variable domain, with remaining parts taken from reference TRBV18 and TRBJ1-2, reads NAGVMQNPRHLVRRRGQEARLRCSPMKGHSHVYWYRQLPEEGLKFMVYLQKENIIDESGMPKERFSAEFPKEGPSILRIQQVVRGDSAAYFCASSPSEGRVYGYTFGSGTRLTVV.

This clone has a handful of counts. For the CDR3, the DNA is TGTGCCAGCAGTGAAGTAAGGGGGGGCTCCCATGGCTACACCTTC. Residues: CASSEVRGGSHGYTF. The chain links TRBV6-1 to TRBJ1-2; weak D call: TRBD1 (6 bases). The CDR3 is made up of 15 amino acids. Germline CDR1 and CDR2: MNHNS and SASEGT. Trimming shortened V by 1 base and J by 6 bases, and 15 bases separated the two germline ends.

Details on this clone: It is unclear where the CDR3 begins or ends on the DNA, so no DNA is shown, and the CDR3 is as TCRdb lists it. The rearrangement uses TRBV6-2 or TRBV6-3 and TRBJ2-7; the table's D call, TRBD1, has no DNA check behind it. Inclusive of both ends, the CDR3 amounts to 13 amino acids. Germline V lookup: CDR1 MNHEY, CDR2 SVGEGT. The CDR3 spells CASSFGTGATQVF.

The chain links TRBV7-3 to TRBJ2-3; tentatively, D is TRBD1 (6 bases). The length of the CDR3 is 16 residues. The germline gives CDR1 SGHTA, CDR2 FQGTGA. Trimming left V 1 base short and J 2 bases short, with 13 bases between. The CDR3 sequence is CASSLKGDIYTDTQYF. Here the CDR3 DNA reads TGTGCCAGCAGCTTAAAGGGGGACATCTACACAGATACGCAGTATTTT.

This chain uses TRBV6-5 with TRBJ1-2; 8 nucleotides match TRBD1. J lost 4 bases, V lost 0 bases, and 7 bases had no gene match. This CDR3 is built from 16 residues. Germline assignment: CDR1 MNHEY and CDR2 SVGAGI. Here the CDR3 reads CASSYSTGGLSYGYTF. In nucleotides, the CDR3 is TGTGCCAGCAGTTACTCTACAGGGGGACTATCCTATGGCTACACCTTC.

This rearrangement joins TRBV2 to TRBJ2-1, with TRBD2 matching 7 bases. The V and J ends lost 4 bases and 0 bases, in that order; junction bases with no gene match: 6. Germline V gene sequence: CDR1 SNHLY, CDR2 FYNNEI. This CDR3 contains 16 residues. CDR3 protein: CASSAELASSYNEQFF. The CDR3 coding sequence is TGTGCCAGCAGTGCTGAACTAGCGAGCTCCTACAATGAGCAGTTCTTC.

The chain has TRBV2 and TRBJ1-6, with a weak D call TRBD1 (5 bases). The V gene lost 8 bases and the J gene lost 8 bases, with 13 bases spanning the gap. Germline V gene lookup returns CDR1 SNHLY and CDR2 FYNNEI. This CDR3 spans 13 amino acids. This CDR3 is CASLGTVYSPLHF. In DNA form, the CDR3 reads TGTGCCAGCCTCGGGACGGTATATTCACCCCTCCACTTT.

V is TRBV28 and J is TRBJ2-1; TRBD2 matches at 7 bases. The CDR3 has 13 residues. Germline CDR1 and CDR2: MDHEN and SYDVKM. V lost 6 bases and J lost 6; bases outside the gene matches: 5. CDR3 bases: TGTGCCAGCAGGCATAGCGGGTTCAATGAGCAGTTCTTC. Translating gives CASRHSGFNEQFF.

The chain links TRBV5-4 to TRBJ2-5; D assignment may be TRBD1 or TRBD2 (5 bases each). Trimming pared 1 base from V and 1 base from J, leaving 8 bases between. The germline V gene encodes CDR1 SGHNT and CDR2 YYREEE (reference sequence). This CDR3 has 14 residues. For the CDR3, the DNA is TGTGCCAGCAGCTTGAGAGGGACCCAAGAGACCCAGTACTTC. It codes for CASSLRGTQETQYF.

This clone was seen only once. The V gene is TRBV6-2 or TRBV6-3, the J gene TRBJ1-5, with 12 bases matching TRBD1. CDR1 is MNHEY, CDR2 SVGEGT, per germline. The V and J ends lost 0 bases and 5 bases, in that order; junction bases with no gene match: 5. The CDR3 is made up of 17 amino acids. CDR3 sequence: CASSYSGQGARDQPQHF. In DNA form, the CDR3 reads TGTGCCAGCAGTTACTCGGGACAGGGGGCACGAGATCAGCCCCAGCATTTT.

The rearrangement joins TRBV29-1 to TRBJ1-3, with D perhaps matching TRBD1 (5 bases). V lost 7 bases and J lost 0, with 10 bases in between. Germline V gene lookup returns CDR1 SQVTM and CDR2 ANQGSEA. The CDR3 contains 13 residues. The CDR3 bases are TGCAGCGCGACAGCCTACTCTGGAAACACCATATATTTT. Its protein is CSATAYSGNTIYF.

This clone was observed once. For the CDR3, the DNA is TGTGCCAGTACCCTAGCGGGATCGGGAACCTACGAGCAGTACTTC. Residues: CASTLAGSGTYEQYF. J is TRBJ2-7 and V is TRBV19, with 9 bases matching TRBD2. The length of the CDR3 is 15 residues. V dropped 7 bases and J dropped 2; count of bases not matched to a gene: 9. CDR1 LNHDA and CDR2 SQIVND come from the germline V gene (reference sequence).

This clone was recorded once. The V call is TRBV18, the J call TRBJ1-5; the D gene is possibly TRBD1 (6 bases). Per germline, CDR1 KGHSH and CDR2 LQKENI. V shed 5 bases and J shed 6 bases, with 14 bases lying between them. This CDR3 is 14 amino acids long. CDR3 nucleotide sequence: TGTGCCAGCTCAAACACAGGGATCGGTCAGCCCCAGCATTTT. Residues: CASSNTGIGQPQHF. Combining the CDR3 with reference TRBV18 and TRBJ1-5 gives the whole variable domain NAGVMQNPRHLVRRRGQEARLRCSPMKGHSHVYWYRQLPEEGLKFMVYLQKENIIDESGMPKERFSAEFPKEGPSILRIQQVVRGDSAAYFCASSNTGIGQPQHFGDGTRLSIL.

The CDR3 protein is CASSEAGGYTDTQYF. DNA for the CDR3: TGTGCCAGCAGTGAGGCGGGAGGGTACACAGATACGCAGTATTTT. V and J are TRBV6-1 and TRBJ2-3; 9 nucleotides agree with TRBD2. CDR3 size: 15 residues. V shed 3 bases, J shed 2 bases, and the junction held 3 bases outside the gene matches. Germline CDR1 is MNHNS and CDR2 is SASEGT.

The genes are TRBV12-3 or TRBV12-4 and TRBJ1-2; D might be TRBD1 (5 bases). The CDR3 sequence is 12 residues long. V lost 4 bases and J 3 bases, leaving 6 bases between the germline ends. The DNA for the CDR3 is TGTGCCAGCAGTTGGGGCTACTATGGCTACACCTTC. It codes for CASSWGYYGYTF.

A remark on this clone: The same CDR3 can be traced to other DNA sequences in this sample. The V gene is TRBV7-2, the J gene TRBJ2-7; 7 nucleotides match TRBD1. Looked up from germline, CDR1 is SGHTA and CDR2 is FQGNSA. The CDR3 consists of 13 residues. The junction had 3 bases not matched to a gene; V was cut back by 6 bases and J by 1 base. CDR3 in DNA: TGTGCCAGCAGTCCGACAGGGTCCTACGAGCAGTACTTC. Protein: CASSPTGSYEQYF.

The chain carries TRBV6-4 and TRBJ2-1; 12 bases match TRBD2. The V segment lost 3 bases and the J segment 4 bases; nucleotides outside the gene matches: 1. Germline V gene data show CDR1 as MRHNA and CDR2 as SNTAGT. The CDR3 contains 15 residues. Here the CDR3 reads CASSELAGGYNEQFF. As DNA, the CDR3 is TGTGCCAGCAGTGAACTAGCGGGGGGATACAATGAGCAGTTCTTC.

This clone appeared a few times. The gene calls are TRBV29-1 and TRBJ1-1, with D possibly being TRBD1 (5 bases). CDR3 size: 14 residues. V lost 0 bases and J 1 base, leaving 9 bases between the germline ends. CDR1 is SQVTM and CDR2 is ANQGSEA in the germline V gene. The CDR3 loop reads CSVEEWTRNTEAFF. Here the CDR3 DNA reads TGCAGCGTTGAAGAGTGGACACGGAACACTGAAGCTTTCTTT.

The J gene is TRBJ2-1, the V gene TRBV27; the D gene is possibly TRBD2 (6 bases). The V gene's germline CDR1 is MNHEY and CDR2 SMNVEV (reference sequence). V gave up 9 bases and J gave up 8 bases, with 14 bases separating them. The CDR3 extends over 12 amino acids. CDR3 in amino acids: CASSSGGDEQFF. DNA for the CDR3: TGTGCCAGTAGCTCCGGGGGAGATGAGCAGTTCTTC.

This sequence joins TRBV3-1 (or the pseudogene TRBV3-2) and TRBJ1-1, with 8 nucleotides matching TRBD1. V was clipped by 4 bases and J by 5 bases; unmatched bases: 9. CDR3 size: 15 residues. Germline V gene sequence: CDR1 LGHDT, CDR2 YNNKEL (reference sequence). CDR3: CASSLRTGQWTEAFF. CDR3 nucleotide sequence: TGTGCCAGCAGCCTAAGGACAGGGCAATGGACTGAAGCTTTCTTT.

The chain couples TRBV18 to TRBJ2-3; weak D call: TRBD2 (5 bases). Per germline, CDR1 KGHSH and CDR2 LQKENI. The CDR3 loop spans 13 amino acids. The V end lost 5 bases, the J end lost 4 bases, and 10 bases lay between the germline ends. The CDR3 sequence is CASSDYSPDTQYF. The DNA for the CDR3 is TGTGCCAGCTCAGACTACAGCCCAGATACGCAGTATTTT.

This sequence joins TRBV7-9 and TRBJ2-7, with D possibly called TRBD1 or TRBD2 (6 bases each). The CDR3 covers 14 residues. The germline gives CDR1 SEHNR, CDR2 FQNEAQ (reference sequence). V lost 5 bases and J 5 bases, leaving 16 bases between the germline ends. The CDR3 is CASSQARGLDEQYF. In DNA form, the CDR3 reads TGTGCCAGCAGCCAGGCCCGGGGGCTCGACGAGCAGTACTTC.

This rearrangement joins TRBV15 to TRBJ1-2, with a possible D match to TRBD1 (6 bases). The V end lost 0 bases, the J end lost 8 bases, and 13 bases lay between the germline ends. This CDR3 comprises 14 residues. CDR1 is LNHNV, CDR2 YYDKDF, per germline (reference sequence). The CDR3 is CATSRDGDMNGYTF. In DNA form, the CDR3 reads TGTGCCACCAGCAGAGATGGGGACATGAACGGCTACACCTTC.

The genes are TRBV4-3 and TRBJ1-1; D gene uncertain. Germline CDR1 LGHNA, CDR2 YSLEER. V lost 2 bases and J 3 bases, leaving 7 bases between the germline ends. The CDR3 totals 13 residues. The CDR3: CASSQSGYTEAFF. DNA for the CDR3: TGCGCCAGCAGCCAATCGGGGTACACTGAAGCTTTCTTT.